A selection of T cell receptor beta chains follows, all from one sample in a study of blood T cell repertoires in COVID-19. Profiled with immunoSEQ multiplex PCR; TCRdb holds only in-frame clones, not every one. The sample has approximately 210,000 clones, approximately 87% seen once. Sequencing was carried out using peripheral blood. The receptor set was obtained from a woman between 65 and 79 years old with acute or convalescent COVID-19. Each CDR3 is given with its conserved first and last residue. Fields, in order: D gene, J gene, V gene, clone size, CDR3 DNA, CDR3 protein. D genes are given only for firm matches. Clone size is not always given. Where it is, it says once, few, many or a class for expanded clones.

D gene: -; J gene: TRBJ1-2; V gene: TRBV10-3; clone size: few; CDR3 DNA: TGTGCCATCAGTGATCAGGGTCGCTATGGCTACACCTTC; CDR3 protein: CAISDQGRYGYTF
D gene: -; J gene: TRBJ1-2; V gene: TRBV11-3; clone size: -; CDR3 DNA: TGTGCCAGCAGCTTAGCCCCGGGAGGGTATGGCTACACCTTC; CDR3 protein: CASSLAPGGYGYTF
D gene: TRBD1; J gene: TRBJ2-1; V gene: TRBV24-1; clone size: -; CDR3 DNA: TGTGCCACCAGTGATCCAACCCCGGGACAGGGGGCCGATGAGCAGTTCTTC; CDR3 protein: CATSDPTPGQGADEQFF
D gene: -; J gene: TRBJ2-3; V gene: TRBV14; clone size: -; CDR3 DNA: TGTGCCAGCAGCCAGGTTGTGACTAGCACAGATACGCAGTATTTT; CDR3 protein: CASSQVVTSTDTQYF
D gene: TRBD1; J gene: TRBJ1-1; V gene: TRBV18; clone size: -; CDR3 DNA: TGTGCCAGCTCACCGCGACAGGGGTACACTGAAGCTTTCTTT; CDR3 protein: CASSPRQGYTEAFF
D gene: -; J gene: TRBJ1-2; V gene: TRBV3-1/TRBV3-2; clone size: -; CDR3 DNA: TGTGCCAGCAGCTACGGACACGGCTACACCTTC; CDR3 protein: CASSYGHGYTF
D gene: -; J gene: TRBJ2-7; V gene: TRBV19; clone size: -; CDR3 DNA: TGTGCCAGTAGTACCCAGGGATACGAGCAGTACTTC; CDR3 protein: CASSTQGYEQYF
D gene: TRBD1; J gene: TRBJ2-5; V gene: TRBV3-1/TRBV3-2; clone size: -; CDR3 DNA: TGTGCCAGCAGCCAAGGACAGGGGGTAGGAGAGACCCAGTACTTC; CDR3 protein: CASSQGQGVGETQYF
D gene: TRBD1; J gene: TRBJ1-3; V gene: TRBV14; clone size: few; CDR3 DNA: TGTGCCAGCAGCTGGGACAGGGGAAACACCATATATTTT; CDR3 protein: CASSWDRGNTIYF
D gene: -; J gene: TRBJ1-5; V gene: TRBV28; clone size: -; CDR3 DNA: TGTGCCAGCAGACCCCGAGGGTTTATGCCCCAGCATTTT; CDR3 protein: CASRPRGFMPQHF
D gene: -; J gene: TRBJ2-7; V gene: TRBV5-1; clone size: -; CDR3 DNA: TGCGCCAGCAGCTCTCAGGTGGCAGGCGAGCAGTACTTC; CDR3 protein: CASSSQVAGEQYF
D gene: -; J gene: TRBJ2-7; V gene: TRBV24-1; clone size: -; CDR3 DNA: TGTGCCACCAGTGGGGATACCAGGGGATCCTACGAGCAGTACTTC; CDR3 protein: CATSGDTRGSYEQYF
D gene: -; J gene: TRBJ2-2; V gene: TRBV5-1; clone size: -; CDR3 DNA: TGCGCCAGCAGCGCCGACTCCACCGGGGAGCTGTTTTTT; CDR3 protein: CASSADSTGELFF
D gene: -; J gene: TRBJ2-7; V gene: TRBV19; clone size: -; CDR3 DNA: TGTGCCAGTAGTATAGAGGGCCAGGGAGGCTACGAGCAGTACTTC; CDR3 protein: CASSIEGQGGYEQYF
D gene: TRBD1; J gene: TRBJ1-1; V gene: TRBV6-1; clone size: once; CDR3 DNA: TGTGCCAGCAGTGAACGACAGGGGAGGGACACTGAAGCTTTCTTT; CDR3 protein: CASSERQGRDTEAFF
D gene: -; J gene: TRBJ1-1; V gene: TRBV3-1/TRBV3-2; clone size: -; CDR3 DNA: TGTGCCAGCAGCCAAGACGGGAGGTCGGGAGCTTTCTTT; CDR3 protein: CASSQDGRSGAFF
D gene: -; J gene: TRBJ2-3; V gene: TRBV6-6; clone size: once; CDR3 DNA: TGTGCCAGCAGTTACTCGCTAGCCCGATACACAGATACGCAGTATTTT; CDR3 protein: CASSYSLARYTDTQYF
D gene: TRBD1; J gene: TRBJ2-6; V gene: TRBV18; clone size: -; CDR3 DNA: TGTGCCAGCACAAACAGGGGGCTCGGGGCCAACGTCCTGACTTTC; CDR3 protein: CASTNRGLGANVLTF
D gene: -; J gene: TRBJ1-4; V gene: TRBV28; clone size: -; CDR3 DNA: TGTGCCAGCAGCGTCGGGGATGAAAAACTGTTTTTT; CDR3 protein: CASSVGDEKLFF
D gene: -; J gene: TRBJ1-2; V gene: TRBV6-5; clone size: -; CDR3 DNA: TGTGCCAGCAGTACCTTCGGGGGGTACTATGGCTACACCTTC; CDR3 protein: CASSTFGGYYGYTF
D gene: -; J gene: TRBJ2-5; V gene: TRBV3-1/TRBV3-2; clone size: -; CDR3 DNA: TGTGCCAGCAGCTGGACAGCCCAAGAGACCCAGTACTTC; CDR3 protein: CASSWTAQETQYF
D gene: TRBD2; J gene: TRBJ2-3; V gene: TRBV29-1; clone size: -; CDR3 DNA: TGCAGCGTTGTGACTAGCGGAGCCCCAGATACGCAGTATTTT; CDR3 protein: CSVVTSGAPDTQYF
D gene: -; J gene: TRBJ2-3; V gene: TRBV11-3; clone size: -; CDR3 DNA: TGTGCCAGCAGCTTAGGAGGGTTGACCACAGATACGCAGTATTTT; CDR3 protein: CASSLGGLTTDTQYF
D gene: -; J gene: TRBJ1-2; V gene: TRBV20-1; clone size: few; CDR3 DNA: TGCAGTGCTAGTACGGAGGCAGGCGGGCTCAATGGCTACACCTTC; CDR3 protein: CSASTEAGGLNGYTF
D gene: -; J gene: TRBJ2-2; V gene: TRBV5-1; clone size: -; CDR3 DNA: TGCGCCAGCAGCTTGGGAGGGACGAACACCGGGGAGCTGTTTTTT; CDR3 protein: CASSLGGTNTGELFF
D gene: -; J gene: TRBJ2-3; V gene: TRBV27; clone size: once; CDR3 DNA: TGTGCCAGCAGTTTATCCCTACAGGAGCTAGGCACAGATACGCAGTATTTT; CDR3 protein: CASSLSLQELGTDTQYF
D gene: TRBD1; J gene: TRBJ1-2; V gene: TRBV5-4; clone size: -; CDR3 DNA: TGTGCCAGCAGTATAACAGGGGGCTGGGGGTATGGCTACACCTTC; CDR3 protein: CASSITGGWGYGYTF
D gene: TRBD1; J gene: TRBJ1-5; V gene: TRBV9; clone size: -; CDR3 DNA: TGTGCCAGCAGCGCCGGACAGGGGGCGGTTCAGCCCCAGCATTTT; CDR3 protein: CASSAGQGAVQPQHF
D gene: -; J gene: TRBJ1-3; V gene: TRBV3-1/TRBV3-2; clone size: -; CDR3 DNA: TGTGCCAGCAGCCCAGAATGGGCCGATGGAAACACCATATATTTT; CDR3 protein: CASSPEWADGNTIYF
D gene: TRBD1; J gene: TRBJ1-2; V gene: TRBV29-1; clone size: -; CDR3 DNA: TGCAGCGTTGGAGGCTACAGGGGAGACTATGGCTACACCTTC; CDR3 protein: CSVGGYRGDYGYTF
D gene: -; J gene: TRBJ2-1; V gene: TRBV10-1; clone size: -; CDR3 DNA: TGCGCCAGCAGTGCCGGTCTCAACTATGATGAGCAGTTCTTC; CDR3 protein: CASSAGLNYDEQFF
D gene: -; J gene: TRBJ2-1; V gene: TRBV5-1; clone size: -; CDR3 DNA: TGCGCCAGCAGCGGAAACGGGGATGAGCAGTTCTTC; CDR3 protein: CASSGNGDEQFF
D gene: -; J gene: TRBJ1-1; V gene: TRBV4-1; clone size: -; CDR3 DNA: TGCGCCAGCAGCCAAGAGTCATCGGTGAACACTGAAGCTTTCTTT; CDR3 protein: CASSQESSVNTEAFF
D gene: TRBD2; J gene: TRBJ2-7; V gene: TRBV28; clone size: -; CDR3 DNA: TGTGCCAGCAGCCCGGGACTAACCGTTACAAACGAGCAGTACTTC; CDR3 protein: CASSPGLTVTNEQYF
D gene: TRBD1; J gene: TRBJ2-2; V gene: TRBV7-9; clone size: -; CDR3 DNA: TGTGCCAGCAGCCCACAGGGGGCCCACACCGGGGAGCTGTTTTTT; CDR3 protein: CASSPQGAHTGELFF
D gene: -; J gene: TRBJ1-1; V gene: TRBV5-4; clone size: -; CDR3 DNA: TGTGCCAGCAGCTTGGGATCCAGGAACACTGAAGCTTTCTTT; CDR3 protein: CASSLGSRNTEAFF
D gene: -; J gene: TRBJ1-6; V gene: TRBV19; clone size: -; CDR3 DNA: TGTGCCAGTAGTTACAATGTCCTCGAAAATTCACCCCTCCACTTT; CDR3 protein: CASSYNVLENSPLHF
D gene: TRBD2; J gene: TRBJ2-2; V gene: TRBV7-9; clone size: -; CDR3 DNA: TGTGCCAGCAGCCCAGAGGGGTTTCGGGGGGCCGGGGAGCTGTTTTTT; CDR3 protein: CASSPEGFRGAGELFF
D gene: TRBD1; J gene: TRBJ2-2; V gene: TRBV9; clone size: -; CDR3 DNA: TGTGCCAGCAGCGTGGGACAGGCTTGGGGGGAGCTGTTTTTT; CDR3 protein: CASSVGQAWGELFF
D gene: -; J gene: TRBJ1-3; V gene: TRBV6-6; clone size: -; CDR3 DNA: TGTGCCACCGTGGGAGGCTCTGGAAACACCATATATTTT; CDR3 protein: CATVGGSGNTIYF
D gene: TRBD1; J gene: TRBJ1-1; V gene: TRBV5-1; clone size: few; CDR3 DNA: TGCGCCAGCAGCCTGGGACAGACTAGGAGCACTGAAGCTTTCTTT; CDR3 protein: CASSLGQTRSTEAFF
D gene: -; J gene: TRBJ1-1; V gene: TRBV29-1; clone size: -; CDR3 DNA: TGCAGCGGCCGACTCTTGGGGAACACTGAAGCTTTCTTT; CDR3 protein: CSGRLLGNTEAFF
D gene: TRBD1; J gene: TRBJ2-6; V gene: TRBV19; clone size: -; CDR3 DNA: TGTGCCAGTAGTATTTTCCCCTTCAGGACAGGGGGAGCTGGGGCCAACGTCCTGACTTTC; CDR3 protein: CASSIFPFRTGGAGANVLTF
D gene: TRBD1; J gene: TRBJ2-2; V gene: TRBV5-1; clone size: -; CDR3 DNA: TGCGCCAGCAGCCAGGGGGTCACCGGGGAGCTGTTTTTT; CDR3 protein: CASSQGVTGELFF
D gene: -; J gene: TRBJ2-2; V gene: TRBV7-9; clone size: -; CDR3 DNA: TGTGCCAGCAGTTGGGGAGGGGGAAACACCGGGGAGCTGTTTTTT; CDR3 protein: CASSWGGGNTGELFF
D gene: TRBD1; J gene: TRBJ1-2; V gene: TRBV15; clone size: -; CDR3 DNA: TGTGCCACCAGCACCCGGACAGGGGTCAGTTATGGCTACACCTTC; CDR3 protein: CATSTRTGVSYGYTF
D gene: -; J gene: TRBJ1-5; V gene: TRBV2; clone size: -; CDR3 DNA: TGTGCCAGCAGGGACGCCGGTTTGTCGGGGGAGGGGAATCAGCCCCAGCATTTT; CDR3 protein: CASRDAGLSGEGNQPQHF
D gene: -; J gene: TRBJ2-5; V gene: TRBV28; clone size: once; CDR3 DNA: TGTGCCAGCACCAGCGGACAAGAGACCCAGTACTTC; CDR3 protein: CASTSGQETQYF